This TCR beta chain was retrieved from a study of glioma-infiltrating T cells. Study conclusions and caveats: Tissue-blood divergence was below expectation in non-neoplastic patients, above in gliomas.

Remarks on this clonotype: Its matching antigen is unknown. At one of its ends the junction is not consistent with the germline gene, which may arise from a read error.

The CDR3 totals 14 residues. Germline V gene data show CDR1 as MNHEY and CDR2 as SMNVEV (reference sequence). TCR alpha and beta CDR3 regions were amplified from RNA using iRepertoire nested multiplex PCR. TCRdb reprocessed the multiplex PCR reads via MiXCR and lists one record per CDR3 protein. The profile shows some 190,000 distinct CDR3 sequences, 32% of them singletons. This clonotype was sampled from a human donor with low-grade glioma or glioblastoma, undergoing nonglioma brain surgery, or in good health (not recorded which). Sequencing used glioma tissue, nonneoplastic brain tissue, or PBMCs (not recorded which). V gene TRBV27 combines with J gene TRBJ2-7; the D gene is possibly TRBD2 (8 bases). CDR3 sequence (DNA): TGTGCCAGCATTTTAGCGGGACAGTTCTACGAGCAGGACTTC. Amino acid sequence: CASILAGQFYEQDF.